A selection of T cell receptor beta chains follows, all from one sample in a study of shared clonotypes between healthy human individuals. Libraries were prepared by immunoSEQ multiplex PCR; TCRdb keeps only in-frame clonotypes and omits some of them. The data contain some 580,000 clones, roughly 97% of them singletons. The sequencing input was naive CD4+ T cells sorted from blood. These receptors all come from a woman younger than 45 in good health. Both conserved end residues are part of each CDR3. A D gene is named only where the DNA matches it firmly.

D gene,J gene,V gene,CDR3 protein
.,TRBJ1-5,TRBV25-1,CASSAHQPQHF
TRBD2,TRBJ2-7,TRBV5-1,CASSTHRGSSYEQYF
.,TRBJ2-1,TRBV29-1,CSVGRSGIYNEQFF
.,TRBJ1-5,TRBV7-5,CVRSLDGTVDQPQHF
.,TRBJ2-5,TRBV19,CASSTGRSLLGETQYF
.,TRBJ2-7,TRBV12-5,CASGSDAQYPYEQYF
TRBD1,TRBJ1-4,TRBV28,CASSLDRGREKLFF
.,TRBJ2-5,TRBV6-1,CASSGGVNQETQYF
.,TRBJ1-4,TRBV28,CASSLRGRPNEKLFF
.,TRBJ2-2,TRBV5-1,CASSGRGLRPLNTGELFF
.,TRBJ2-5,TRBV27,CASSLIQGGETQYF
TRBD1,TRBJ1-2,TRBV4-1,CASSPPGQGASYGYTF